These 24 T cell receptor beta chains share one sample of origin, sequenced in a study of breast tumors, draining lymph nodes, adjacent tissues. One entry per CDR3 protein, called by TCRdb with MiXCR from the multiplex PCR reads. This sample carries 180,000 or so distinct CDR3 sequences, approximately 33% of them seen once, and the ten largest clones take 3% to 4.5%. The lymph nodes were axillary draining lymph nodes from breast cancer patients. The sequencing input was axillary lymph node tissue. These receptors originate from a female donor with breast cancer. Some clones in this sample may be carry-over from other donors' samples.

At least ten counts were recorded for this clonotype. J is TRBJ2-5 and V is TRBV6-1, with no clear D. This CDR3 contains 13 residues. The V end was cut by 4 bases, the J end by 3 bases, with 9 bases between. Germline lookup yields CDR1 MNHNS and CDR2 SASEGT. CDR3 amino acids: CASSVTRKETQYF. CDR3 nucleotide sequence: TGTGCCAGCAGTGTTACTCGAAAAGAGACCCAGTACTTC.

This clonotype was recorded at least ten times. The junction differs from germline at one of its ends, possibly a read error. The chain carries TRBV20-1 and TRBJ2-7, with 8 nucleotides matching TRBD1. The V gene's germline CDR1 is DFQATT and CDR2 SNEGSKA (reference sequence). The CDR3 spans 15 residues. The CDR3: CSARDRDRSLYGQYF. CDR3 coding DNA: TGCAGTGCTAGAGACCGGGACAGGAGCTTATACGGGCAGTACTTC.

This clonotype was seen many times. The chain recombines TRBV19 with TRBJ2-3, with a tentative D call TRBD2 (5 bases). Trimming removed 5 bases from V and 2 bases from J, with 8 bases in between. This CDR3 has 13 amino acids. CDR1 and CDR2 from the germline V gene are LNHDA and SQIVND (reference sequence). The CDR3 DNA follows: TGTGCCAGTAGTCGGAGGCCCACAGATACGCAGTATTTT. Amino acids: CASSRRPTDTQYF.

A remark on this clonotype: A read error is likely, as this CDR3 ends without the conserved phenylalanine or tryptophan. This chain uses TRBV15 with TRBJ1-2, with TRBD1 matching over 10 bases. Germline assignment: CDR1 LNHNV and CDR2 YYDKDF (reference sequence). V lost 5 bases and J lost 5; bases outside the gene matches: 14. The CDR3 covers 17 residues. This CDR3 is CATSATERQGAVYGYTV. Written as DNA, the CDR3 is TGTGCCACCAGCGCAACAGAAAGACAGGGGGCAGTATATGGCTACACCGTC.

This clonotype was detected ten times or more. The rearrangement uses TRBV19 and TRBJ2-1; the match to TRBD2 covers 7 bases. CDR1 and CDR2 (germline): LNHDA, SQIVND (reference sequence). V was clipped by 4 bases and J by 3 bases; unmatched bases: 3. The CDR3 totals 14 residues. CDR3 nucleotides: TGTGCCAGTAGTAGCGGGAGAGACTACAATGAGCAGTTCTTC. It codes for CASSSGRDYNEQFF.

Turning to this clonotype: One base away lies a much larger clone, so this may be a sequencing read error. This chain links TRBV28 with TRBJ2-2; TRBD2 matches 13 bases. Looked up from germline, CDR1 is MDHEN and CDR2 is SYDVKM. V was pared by 3 bases and J by 0 bases, with 1 base of the junction left unmatched. There are 17 residues in the CDR3. CDR3 in DNA: TGTGCCAGCAGTTTTGGACTAGCGGGGGCGAACACCGGGGAGCTGTTTTTT. Translation gives CASSFGLAGANTGELFF.

The J gene is TRBJ2-7, the V gene TRBV7-2; 9 bases map to TRBD1. V lost 5 bases, J lost 3 bases, and 8 bases stayed unmatched. Germline values: CDR1 SGHTA, CDR2 FQGNSA. CDR3 length equals 15 residues. CDR3 sequence (DNA): TGTGCCAGCAGCCTCACCGGGACAGGGATCTACGAGCAGTACTTC. Translating gives CASSLTGTGIYEQYF.

This clonotype was found many times. The V gene is TRBV20-1, the J gene TRBJ2-5, with D perhaps TRBD1 (6 bases). The CDR3 runs to 15 residues. V shed 6 bases and J shed 2 bases, with 19 bases lying between them. Germline CDR1 DFQATT, CDR2 SNEGSKA (reference sequence). CDR3 amino acids: CSAIRGINPQETQYF. Written as DNA, the CDR3 is TGCAGTGCGATCAGGGGAATCAATCCGCAAGAGACCCAGTACTTC.

The rearrangement uses TRBV12-3 or TRBV12-4 and TRBJ2-7; D gene ambiguous. Trimming shortened V by 6 bases and J by 2 bases, and 11 bases separated the two germline ends. This CDR3 region has 13 residues. CDR3 sequence: CASSMTGPYEQYF. In nucleotides, the CDR3 is TGTGCCAGCAGCATGACTGGCCCCTACGAGCAGTACTTC.

Only one count was recorded for this clonotype. The chain combines TRBV7-9 with TRBJ2-3, with D perhaps matching TRBD1 (6 bases). V lost 5 bases to trimming and J lost 1 base, with 22 bases between them. The CDR3 covers 18 residues. Germline V gene sequence: CDR1 SEHNR, CDR2 FQNEAQ (reference sequence). The CDR3, as DNA: TGTGCCAGCAGCGCGCCAGCCCTTAGGGACACCCGCACAGATACGCAGTATTTT. Translated: CASSAPALRDTRTDTQYF.

The chain links TRBV4-1 to TRBJ1-2; no clear D. Germline assignment: CDR1 MGHRA and CDR2 YSYEKL. Between the trimmed V and J ends, which lost 0 bases and 5 bases, there was a span of 7 bases. The CDR3 is made up of 13 amino acids. This CDR3 reads CASSQEQIYGYTF. The CDR3 DNA sequence: TGCGCCAGCAGCCAAGAACAGATTTATGGCTACACCTTC.

The sample holds many counts of this clonotype. Compared with germline, one end of the junction differs, possibly owing to a read error. The V gene is TRBV20-1, the J gene TRBJ1-6; D call uncertain. Germline V lookup: CDR1 DFQATT, CDR2 SNEGSKA (reference sequence). The CDR3 is 13 amino acids. The CDR3 spells CSARESYVFPLHF. In DNA form, the CDR3 reads TGCAGTGCTCGAGAATCTTATGTTTTCCCCCTCCACTTT.

This clonotype came up many times. The chain links TRBV20-1 to TRBJ2-1, with 11 bases that match TRBD2. CDR3 size: 18 residues. With 1 base clipped from V and 0 bases from J, the junction kept 8 bases outside the gene matches. Germline-derived CDR1 and CDR2 are DFQATT and SNEGSKA (reference sequence). CDR3 residues: CSARGGTSGGSSYNEQFF. For the CDR3, the DNA is TGCAGTGCTAGAGGGGGAACTAGCGGGGGAAGCTCCTACAATGAGCAGTTCTTC.

This clonotype came up many times. This chain joins TRBV14 and TRBJ2-7, with 9 bases matching TRBD2. In germline, CDR1 is SGHDN, CDR2 FVKESK. The ends lost 1 base at V and 5 bases at J; junction bases unmatched: 3. CDR3 length: 14 residues. The CDR3 nucleotides are TGTGCCAGCAGCCAAGGCCGGACTAGCGACGAGCAGTACTTC. It yields the protein CASSQGRTSDEQYF.

This clonotype was detected many times. The rearrangement uses TRBV28 and TRBJ2-7; the match to TRBD1 covers 9 bases. V shed 5 bases and J 4 bases; nucleotides not matched to a gene: 9. This CDR3 contains 15 residues. Germline assignment: CDR1 MDHEN and CDR2 SYDVKM. The CDR3 region is CASSRPTGGVYEQYF. CDR3 nucleotides: TGTGCCAGCAGTCGCCCAACAGGGGGCGTGTACGAGCAGTACTTC. The full variable domain, in which reference TRBV28 and TRBJ2-7 provide the parts outside the CDR3, is DVKVTQSSRYLVKRTGEKVFLECVQDMDHENMFWYRQDPGLGLRLIYFSYDVKMKEKGDIPEGYSVSREKKERFSLILESASTNQTSMYLCASSRPTGGVYEQYFGPGTRLTVT.

This clonotype was counted many times. The rearrangement joins TRBV12-3 or TRBV12-4 to TRBJ2-3, with 14 bases fitting TRBD2. Trimming cost V 6 bases and J 2 bases; bases outside gene matches: 7. This CDR3 contains 17 residues. CDR3 sequence reads: CASRPGLAGAITDTQYF. CDR3 nucleotide sequence: TGTGCCAGCAGACCGGGACTAGCGGGGGCAATCACAGATACGCAGTATTTT.

This clonotype was detected many times. The chain recombines TRBV9 with TRBJ2-3, with no clear D. V lost 0 bases to trimming and J lost 7 bases, with 9 bases between them. The CDR3 is made up of 13 amino acids. Germline V CDR1 and CDR2: SGDLS, YYNGEE. CDR3 sequence reads: CASSVEAGYTQYF. The CDR3 region has the DNA TGTGCCAGCAGCGTAGAGGCCGGGTATACGCAGTATTTT.

This clonotype was seen ten or more times. The chain links TRBV9 to TRBJ2-2; D perhaps matches TRBD1 (5 bases). V was pared by 2 bases and J by 4 bases, with 18 bases between. The CDR3 length is 17 residues. CDR1 and CDR2 (germline): SGDLS, YYNGEE. As DNA, the CDR3 is TGTGCCAGCAGCGTTGATCTAGGGGCTCTAGGCACCGGGGAGCTGTTTTTT. It translates to CASSVDLGALGTGELFF. Variable domain in full (rest from reference TRBV9 and TRBJ2-2): DSGVTQTPKHLITATGQRVTLRCSPRSGDLSVYWYQQSLDQGLQFLIQYYNGEERAKGNILERFSAQQFPDLHSELNLSSLELGDSALYFCASSVDLGALGTGELFFGEGSRLTVL.

J is TRBJ2-3 and V is TRBV11-3; TRBD2 matches at 11 bases. Germline CDR1 and CDR2: SGHNT and YENEEA. The CDR3 runs 16 residues. V was pared by 3 bases and J by 4 bases, with 6 bases of the junction left unmatched. CDR3 nucleotides: TGTGCCAGCAGCTTTCTAGCGGGGGGAGGCCCAGATACGCAGTATTTT. Protein sequence: CASSFLAGGGPDTQYF.

Details on this clonotype: One end of the junction varies from germline; a read error may be responsible. The chain uses TRBV28 and TRBJ2-7; D is possibly TRBD1 (5 bases). CDR1 and CDR2 from the germline V gene are MDHEN and SYDVKM. This CDR3 comprises 15 residues. The CDR3 here is CATSFTNQGFYEQYF. CDR3 bases: TGTGCCACCAGTTTTACAAATCAGGGCTTCTACGAGCAGTACTTC.

Note on this clonotype: Its ends do not fully match the called genes, so a read error is possible. The rearrangement uses TRBV14 and TRBJ2-5; D ambiguous. The CDR3 runs to 14 residues. Looked up from germline, CDR1 is SGHDN and CDR2 is FVKESK. The CDR3 protein is CASSPSSDHETQYF. For the CDR3, the DNA is TGTGCCAGCAGCCCTTCTAGTGACCATGAGACCCAGTACTTC.

Concerning this clonotype: Its ends do not fully match the called genes, so a read error is possible. The chain employs TRBV11-2 and TRBJ2-5; D gene uncertain. The CDR3 runs 10 residues. The germline CDR1 and CDR2 sequences are SGHAT and FQNNGV. The CDR3 here is CASSQETQSF. Written as DNA, the CDR3 is TGTGCCAGCAGTCAAGAGACCCAGTCCTTC.

In its sample, this clonotype was seen a few times. This chain connects TRBV27 to TRBJ2-7; 13 nucleotides align to TRBD2. After removal of 6 bases from V and 3 bases from J, the junction contained 2 bases not matched to a gene. The CDR3 extends over 14 amino acids. Germline V gene sequence: CDR1 MNHEY, CDR2 SMNVEV (reference sequence). The CDR3 DNA is TGTGCCAGCAGCACTAGCGGGGGGGTCTACGAGCAGTACTTC. Its translation: CASSTSGGVYEQYF.

V usage is TRBV5-8 and J usage is TRBJ2-5, with 7 positions matching TRBD2. Germline lookup yields CDR1 SGHTS and CDR2 YDEGEE. This CDR3 spans 15 amino acids. With V trimmed by 4 bases and J by 9 bases, 15 bases remained unmatched. The CDR3 sequence: CASSTPTSGGVAQYF. CDR3 sequence (DNA): TGTGCCAGCAGCACCCCCACGTCGGGGGGAGTGGCCCAGTACTTC.